The present T cell receptor (beta chain) was sequenced within a study of blood T cell repertoires in COVID-19. About the study: Acute and convalescent COVID-19 specimens originated in the United States, Italy and Spain.

Recruits, aged roughly 18 to 89 years, lived in 24 US areas. In assigning cohorts, the study relied on participant-reported clinical history. A note on this clone: One junction end disagrees with the germline gene, perhaps due to a read error.

The CDR3 runs 12 residues. Germline values: CDR1 LGHDT, CDR2 YNNKEL (reference sequence). Methods used by the authors: Estimation of nucleated cell counts relied on the amplification of reference gene primers. Profiling relied on immunoSEQ multiplex PCR, and the TCRdb table lists in-frame clones only, not all of them. V, J and clone size are taken as reported in that table, and D and trimming were inferred from the DNA itself. Seen here are over 200,000 clones, approximately 90% observed once, and the top ten hold 10% to 13%. This chain connects TRBV3-1 (or the pseudogene TRBV3-2) to TRBJ1-2; no definite D call. This sequence originates from a man aged 18 to 35 with acute COVID-19. The sequencing input was PBMCs or T cells enriched from blood (not recorded which). The CDR3 sequence: CASSQRNSGYTF. Written as DNA, the CDR3 is TGTGCCAGCAGCCAAAGAAACTCTGGCTACACCTTC.